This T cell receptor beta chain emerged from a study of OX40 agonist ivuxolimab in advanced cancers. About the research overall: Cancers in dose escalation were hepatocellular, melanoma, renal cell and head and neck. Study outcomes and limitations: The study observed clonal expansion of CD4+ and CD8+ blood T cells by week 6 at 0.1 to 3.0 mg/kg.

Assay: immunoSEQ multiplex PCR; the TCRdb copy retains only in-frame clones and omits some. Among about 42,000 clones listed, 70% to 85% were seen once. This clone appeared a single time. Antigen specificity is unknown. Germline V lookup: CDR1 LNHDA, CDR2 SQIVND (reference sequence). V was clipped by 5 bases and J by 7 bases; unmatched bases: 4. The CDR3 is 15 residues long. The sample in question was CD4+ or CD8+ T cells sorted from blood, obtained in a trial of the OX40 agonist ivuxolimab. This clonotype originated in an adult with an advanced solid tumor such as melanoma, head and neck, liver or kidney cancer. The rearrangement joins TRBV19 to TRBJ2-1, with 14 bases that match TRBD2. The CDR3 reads CASSATSGRANEQFF. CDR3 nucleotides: TGTGCCAGTAGTGCGACTAGCGGGAGGGCAAATGAGCAGTTCTTC.